The TCR beta chain described here comes from a study of blood T cell repertoires in COVID-19. CDR1 is LGHNT, CDR2 FRNRAP, per germline. V dropped 7 bases and J dropped 5; count of bases not matched to a gene: 9. The CDR3 length is 14 residues. Per the original methods: Estimated nucleated cell counts came from reference gene primer amplification. Clones were read by immunoSEQ multiplex PCR, and TCRdb kept only the in-frame ones, dropping some. D and trimming were read from the DNA, whereas the V and J calls and clone size are those reported in that table. The sample holds under 60,000 clones, approximately 91% seen once.

Sequencing was done on a sample of peripheral blood. The chain is built from TRBV12-5 and TRBJ2-7, with 9 bases fitting TRBD1. This TCR derives from a man aged 45 to 65 with acute or convalescent COVID-19. CDR3 bases: TGTGCTAGTGCCCCGGACAGGGGATCCCACGAGCAGTACTTC. It is translated as CASAPDRGSHEQYF.